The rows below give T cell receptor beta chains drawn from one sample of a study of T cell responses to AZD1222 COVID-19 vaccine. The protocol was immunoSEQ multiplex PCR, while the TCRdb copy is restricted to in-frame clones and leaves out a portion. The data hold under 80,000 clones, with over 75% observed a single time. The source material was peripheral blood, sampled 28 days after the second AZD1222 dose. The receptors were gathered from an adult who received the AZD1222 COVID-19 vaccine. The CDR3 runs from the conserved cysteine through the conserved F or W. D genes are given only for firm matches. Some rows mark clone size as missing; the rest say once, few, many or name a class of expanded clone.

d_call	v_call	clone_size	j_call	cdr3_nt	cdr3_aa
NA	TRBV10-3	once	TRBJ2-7	TGTGCCATCAGCACCGGGACACCTTCCTACGAGCAGTACTTC	CAISTGTPSYEQYF
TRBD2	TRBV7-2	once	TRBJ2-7	TGTGCCAGCAATGATGGGAGGGGCTCCTACGAGCAGTACTTC	CASNDGRGSYEQYF
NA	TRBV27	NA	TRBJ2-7	TGTGCCAGCAGTTATCGTGGAGGCGAGCAGTACTTC	CASSYRGGEQYF
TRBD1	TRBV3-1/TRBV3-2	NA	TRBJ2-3	TGTGCCAGCAGCCGACAGGGGGCTAGGACAGATACGCAGTATTTT	CASSRQGARTDTQYF
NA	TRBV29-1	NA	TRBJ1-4	TGCAGCGTTCGACTAGGGGAAAAACTGTTTTTT	CSVRLGEKLFF
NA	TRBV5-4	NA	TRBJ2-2	TGTGCCAGCAGCTCACGTAAAAATTACAGGGAGACGCGGACCGGGGAGCTGTTTTTT	CASSSRKNYRETRTGELFF
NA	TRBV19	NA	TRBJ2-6	TGTGCCAGTAGTAGCGTAGGGGCTGGGGCCAACGTCCTGACTTTC	CASSSVGAGANVLTF
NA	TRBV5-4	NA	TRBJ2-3	TGTGCCAGCAGCGGTGGGACCGTGGCGGCAGATACGCAGTATTTT	CASSGGTVAADTQYF
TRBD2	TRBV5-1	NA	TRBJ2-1	TGCGCCAGCAGCTTGGCCTCCGGGACTAGCGGGATTTACAATGAGCAGTTCTTC	CASSLASGTSGIYNEQFF
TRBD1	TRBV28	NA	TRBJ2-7	TGTGCCAGCAGGAAGATGGGACAGACCTACGAGCAGTACTTC	CASRKMGQTYEQYF
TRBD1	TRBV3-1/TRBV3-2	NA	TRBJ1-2	TGTGCCAGCAGCCATGGGGACAGGGGCAACTATGGCTACACCTTC	CASSHGDRGNYGYTF
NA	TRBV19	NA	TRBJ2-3	TGTGCCAGTTGCGGGACGGTTGGCACAGATACGCAGTATTTT	CASCGTVGTDTQYF
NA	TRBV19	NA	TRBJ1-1	TGTGCCAGTAGCTTGACAGTCACGAACACTGAAGCTTTCTTT	CASSLTVTNTEAFF
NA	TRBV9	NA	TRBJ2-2	TGTGCCAGCAGCGTAGCCGGGACTGGAAACACCGGGGAGCTGTTTTTT	CASSVAGTGNTGELFF
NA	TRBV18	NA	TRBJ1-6	TGTGCCAGCTCACCAGCCCAGGGCCTAAATTCACCCCTCCACTTT	CASSPAQGLNSPLHF
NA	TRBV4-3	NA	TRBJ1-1	TGCGCCAGCAGCCTTGCGAGGAACACTGAAGCTTTCTTT	CASSLARNTEAFF
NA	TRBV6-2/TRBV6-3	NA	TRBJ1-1	TGTGCCAGCAGTTATGTGATAGGTTACACTGAAGCTTTCTTT	CASSYVIGYTEAFF
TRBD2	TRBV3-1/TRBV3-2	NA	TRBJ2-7	TGTGCCAGCAGGCAGACTAGCGGGAGCCCCTACGAGCAGTACTTC	CASRQTSGSPYEQYF
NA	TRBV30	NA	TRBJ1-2	TGTGCCTGGAGTGAACGATATGGCTACACCTTC	CAWSERYGYTF
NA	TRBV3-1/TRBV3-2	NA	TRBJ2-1	TGTGCCAGCAGCCGCGGACTAACGCCCTCCAATGAGCAGTTCTTC	CASSRGLTPSNEQFF
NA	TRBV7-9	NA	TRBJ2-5	TGTGCCAGCAGCTTAGTGGGGGTCCCAGAGACCCAGTACTTC	CASSLVGVPETQYF
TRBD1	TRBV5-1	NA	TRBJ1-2	TGCGCCAGCAGCCCGCTGGGACAGGGGAGGGAGGAAAATGGCTACACCTTC	CASSPLGQGREENGYTF
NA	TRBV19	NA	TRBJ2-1	TGTGCCAGTAGCCCGGACATCGGCAATGAGCAGTTCTTC	CASSPDIGNEQFF
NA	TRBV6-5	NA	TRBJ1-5	TGTGCCAGCAAGACGAGTAGCAATCAGCCCCAGCATTTT	CASKTSSNQPQHF
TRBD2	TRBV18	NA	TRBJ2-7	TGTGCCAGCTCACCAACGCTCGCTAGCGGGAACGAGCAGTACTTC	CASSPTLASGNEQYF
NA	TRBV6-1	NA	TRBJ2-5	TGTGCCAGCAGTGAAATAGGAGGCCGAGAGACCCAGTACTTC	CASSEIGGRETQYF
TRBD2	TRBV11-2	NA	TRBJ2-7	TGTGCCAGCAGTCAATCGACTAGCGGACCCCTCTACGAGCAGTACTTC	CASSQSTSGPLYEQYF
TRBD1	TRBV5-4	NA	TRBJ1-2	TGTGCCAGCAGCAGGACAGGGGGCGTTGGCGGCTACACCTTC	CASSRTGGVGGYTF
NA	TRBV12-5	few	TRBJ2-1	TGTGCTAGTGGTTCCGGGGCATGGAATGAGCAGTTCTTC	CASGSGAWNEQFF
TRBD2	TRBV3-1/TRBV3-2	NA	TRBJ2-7	TGTGCCAGCAGCCAGGGACTAGCGGGAGGCTACGAGCAGTACTTC	CASSQGLAGGYEQYF
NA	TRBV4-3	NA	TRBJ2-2	TGCGCCAGCAGCCAAGATCTCGTGGACGGTGGAACCGGGGAGCTGTTTTTT	CASSQDLVDGGTGELFF
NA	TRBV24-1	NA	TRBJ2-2	TGTGCCACCGGGACGGCGAACACCGGGGAGCTGTTTTTT	CATGTANTGELFF
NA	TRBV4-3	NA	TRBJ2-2	TGCGCCAGCAGCCAAGTTCTGACAGGGAACACCGGGGAGCTGTTTTTT	CASSQVLTGNTGELFF
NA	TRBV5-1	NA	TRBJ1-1	TGCGCCAGCGGTAAGGGCGGGAACACTGAAGCTTTCTTT	CASGKGGNTEAFF
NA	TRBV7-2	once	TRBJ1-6	TGTGCCAGCAGCTCCCTCCAGATCGGTGGGGATTCACCCCTCCACTTT	CASSSLQIGGDSPLHF
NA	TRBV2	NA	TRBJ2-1	TGTGCCAGCAAGACCATCTACTCCTACAATGAGCAGTTCTTC	CASKTIYSYNEQFF
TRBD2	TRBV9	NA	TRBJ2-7	TGTGCCAGCAGCGCTGAAGGGACTAGCGCCCGCTCAGTGCAGTACTTC	CASSAEGTSARSVQYF
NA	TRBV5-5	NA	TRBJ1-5	TGTGCCAGCAATGAAGCCGGGAGGTTGAATCAGCCCCAGCATTTT	CASNEAGRLNQPQHF
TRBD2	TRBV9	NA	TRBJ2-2	TGTGCCAGCAGCGTAGAGTTAGCGGGAGGCCCGGGCACCGGGGAGCTGTTTTTT	CASSVELAGGPGTGELFF
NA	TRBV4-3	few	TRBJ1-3	TGCGCCAGCAGCGTCACAGGGAACTCTGGAAACACCATATATTTT	CASSVTGNSGNTIYF
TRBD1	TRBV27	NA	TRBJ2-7	TGTGCCAGCGCCCCAGACAGGGGGAGCTACGAGCAGTACTTC	CASAPDRGSYEQYF
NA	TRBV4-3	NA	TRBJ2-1	TGCGCCAGCAGCTCTGGAAAGGACTTCGGGAATGAGCAGTTCTTC	CASSSGKDFGNEQFF
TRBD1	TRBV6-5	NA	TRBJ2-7	TGTGCCAGCAGGACGACAGGGGCGGTATCCTACGAGCAGTACTTC	CASRTTGAVSYEQYF
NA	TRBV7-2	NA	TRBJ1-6	TGTGCCAGCAGCTTTCCCGCAGGGAGCTCACCCCTCCACTTT	CASSFPAGSSPLHF
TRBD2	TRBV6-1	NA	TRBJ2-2	TGTGCCAGCAGTTGGGGGGGGTCTAACACCGGGGAGCTGTTTTTT	CASSWGGSNTGELFF
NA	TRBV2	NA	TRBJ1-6	TGTGCCAGCACCGTACAGGGAAATTCACCCCTCCACTTT	CASTVQGNSPLHF
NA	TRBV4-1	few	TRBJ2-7	TGCGCCAGCAGCCTGACGAGCGCGCCAGGGGAGCAGTACTTC	CASSLTSAPGEQYF
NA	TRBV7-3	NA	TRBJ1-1	TGTGCCAGCAGCCCGGGGAGGGGGAAGGGAAACACTGAAGCTTTCTTT	CASSPGRGKGNTEAFF
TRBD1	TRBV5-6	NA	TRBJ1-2	TGTGCCAGCAGCGGTGGGACAGGGAGTCACTATGGCTACACCTTC	CASSGGTGSHYGYTF
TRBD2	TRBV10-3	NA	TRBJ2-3	TGTGCCATCAGTGGTCGACTAGCGGAGACAGATACGCAGTATTTT	CAISGRLAETDTQYF
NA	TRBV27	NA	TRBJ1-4	TGTGCCAGCAGTTTCCGGGGGGCGTTTGAAAAACTGTTTTTT	CASSFRGAFEKLFF
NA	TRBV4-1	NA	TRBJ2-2	TGCGCCAGCAGCCAATTCGCGCGCACCGGGGAGCTGTTTTTT	CASSQFARTGELFF
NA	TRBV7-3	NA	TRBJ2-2	TGTGCCAGCAGCTTAAAACACCTAACCGGGGAGCTGTTTTTT	CASSLKHLTGELFF
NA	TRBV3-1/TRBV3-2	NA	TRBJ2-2	TGTGCCAGCAGCCAAGGGGGGAGGCTGAACACCGGGGAGCTGTTTTTT	CASSQGGRLNTGELFF
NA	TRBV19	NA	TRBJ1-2	TGTGCCAGTAGGCGAGGGGATGGCTACACCTTC	CASRRGDGYTF
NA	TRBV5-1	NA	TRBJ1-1	TGCGCCAGCAGCTTGGATCCCCCGGGGGGTGACACTGAAGCTTTCTTT	CASSLDPPGGDTEAFF
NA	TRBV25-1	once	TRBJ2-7	TGTGCCAGCAGTGGGCCCCGACAGGCCAGCTCCTACGAGCAGTACTTC	CASSGPRQASSYEQYF
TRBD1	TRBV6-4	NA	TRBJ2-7	TGTGCCAGCAGTATCCCGGGACAGACCTACGAGCAGTACTTC	CASSIPGQTYEQYF
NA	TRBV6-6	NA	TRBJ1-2	TGTGCCAGCAGTTACTCGCCGGGGATAGGAGGTGGCTACACCTTC	CASSYSPGIGGGYTF
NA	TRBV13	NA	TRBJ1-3	TGTGCCAGCAGCTCCCGGGACCTCTCTGGAAACACCATATATTTT	CASSSRDLSGNTIYF